What follows describes a single T cell receptor beta chain. The antigen is not known. The junction had 8 bases not matched to a gene; V was cut back by 1 base and J by 3 bases. The CDR3 length is 17 residues. Germline CDR1 and CDR2: SGHRS and YFSETQ. TCRdb re-called the reads through MiXCR, storing one row per CDR3 protein. In the table there are 650,000 to 850,000 distinct CDR3 sequences, under 35% of which are singletons. The entry originates in a study of T cell repertoires in cytomegalovirus infection. The wider study: Well-studied HLA-B-restricted CMV epitopes were used in the study alongside recently identified HLA-C-restricted ones. CMV infection and matching HLA type were both indicated by public TCR beta signatures.

Findings and limits, study-wide: There were HLA-C-restricted CMV-specific TCR beta clonotypes dominating the ex vivo response.

This TCR came from a human donor in good health (CMV status not recorded). Some clones in this sample may be carry-over from other donors' samples. The chain has TRBV5-1 and TRBJ2-3; TRBD1 aligns across 10 bases. The starting material was cultured CD8+ T cells from PBMCs, obtained from culture after CMV antigen stimulation. CDR3 bases: TGCGCCAGCAGCTTGTTCGGGGACAGGGGCCCGACAGATACGCAGTATTTT. It specifies CASSLFGDRGPTDTQYF.